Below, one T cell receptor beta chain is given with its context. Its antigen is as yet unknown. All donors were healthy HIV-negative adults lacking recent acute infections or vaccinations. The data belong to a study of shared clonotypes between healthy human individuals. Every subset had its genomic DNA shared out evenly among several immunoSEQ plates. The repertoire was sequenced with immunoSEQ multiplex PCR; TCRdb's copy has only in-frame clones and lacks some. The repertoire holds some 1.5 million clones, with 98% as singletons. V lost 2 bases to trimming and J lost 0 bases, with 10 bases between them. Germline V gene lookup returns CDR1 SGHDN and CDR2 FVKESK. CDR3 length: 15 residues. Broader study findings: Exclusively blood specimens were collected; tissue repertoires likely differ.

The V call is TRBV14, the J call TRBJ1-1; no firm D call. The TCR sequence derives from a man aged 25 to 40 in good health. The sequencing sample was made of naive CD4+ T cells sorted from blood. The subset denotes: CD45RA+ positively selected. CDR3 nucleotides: TGTGCCAGCAGCCAATATACAGACATGAACACTGAAGCTTTCTTT. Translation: CASSQYTDMNTEAFF.